The 31 T cell receptor beta chains listed next were all sequenced from one sample in a study of graft-versus-host responses after intestinal transplantation listed by TCRdb under 2021. The library was obtained by the immunoSEQ multiplex PCR assay. The table comes from immuneACCESS by way of TCRdb, which keeps in-frame sequences with V and J called. Part of the clones is missing from these tables; in studies checked, under half for an unresolved V gene and the rest for unknown reasons. Here the sample has tens of thousands of clones; roughly 95% occur a single time. The ten largest make up around 0.2% of the sample. The antigens these receptors bind are not known. This specimen's time point label, interpreted: cells obtained before transplantation from donor or recipient. The sample in question was unstimulated CD8+ T cells sorted from spleen or lymph node cells, obtained before transplant. The source of these receptors is a human donor who was the organ donor for an intestinal transplant.

V usage is TRBV5-1 and J usage is TRBJ2-3; 7 bases map to TRBD1. Germline trimming cut 2 bases from V and 0 bases from J; bases unmatched to any gene: 9. The CDR3 sequence is 17 residues long. Germline CDR1 is SGHRS and CDR2 is YFSETQ. The DNA of the CDR3 is TGCGCCAGCAGCTTCTCCGGGACAGATACTAGCACAGATACGCAGTATTTT. This gives the protein CASSFSGTDTSTDTQYF.

V gene TRBV7-9 combines with J gene TRBJ1-1, with D possibly matching TRBD1 (6 bases). This CDR3 comprises 13 residues. From germline, CDR1 is SEHNR and CDR2 FQNEAQ (reference sequence). The ends were cut back, 5 bases at V and 1 base at J, with 8 bases in the middle. CDR3 nucleotides: TGTGCCAGCAGCGTGACAGGGAACACTGAAGCTTTCTTT. Its protein product is CASSVTGNTEAFF.

CDR3: CASSQGGQAGETQYF. DNA of the CDR3: TGTGCCAGCAGCCAAGGGGGACAGGCGGGGGAGACCCAGTACTTC. The chain links TRBV14 to TRBJ2-5; 8 nucleotides line up with TRBD1. Germline V gene data show CDR1 as SGHDN and CDR2 as FVKESK. The J segment lost 5 bases and the V segment lost 1 base, leaving 6 bases of the junction unmatched. CDR3 size: 15 residues.

This sequence joins TRBV27 and TRBJ2-3, with 9 nucleotides matching TRBD2. J lost 6 bases, V lost 6 bases, and 10 bases had no gene match. This CDR3 region has 15 residues. The germline CDR1 and CDR2 sequences are MNHEY and SMNVEV (reference sequence). The CDR3 protein is CASRETASGADTQYF. The CDR3, as DNA: TGTGCCAGCAGGGAAACCGCTAGCGGGGCTGATACGCAGTATTTT.

The chain has TRBV27 and TRBJ2-6; D call uncertain. Germline-derived CDR1 and CDR2 are MNHEY and SMNVEV (reference sequence). The CDR3 has 20 amino acids. Trimming pared 3 bases from V and 0 bases from J, leaving 21 bases between. CDR3 nucleotides: TGTGCCAGCAGTTTTGGGTTACTCGTTCGACCGATCTCTGGGGCCAACGTCCTGACTTTC. Amino acids: CASSFGLLVRPISGANVLTF.

V is TRBV27 and J is TRBJ2-3, with TRBD1 identical over 7 bases. From germline, CDR1 is MNHEY and CDR2 SMNVEV (reference sequence). The CDR3 runs to 16 residues. Trimming removed 5 bases from V and 2 bases from J; junction bases left unmatched: 10. CDR3 region: CASSPGPGQITDTQYF. As DNA, the CDR3 is TGTGCCAGCAGTCCGGGGCCGGGACAGATCACAGATACGCAGTATTTT.

The V and J genes are TRBV27 and TRBJ1-6; TRBD1 matches at 11 bases. CDR3 size: 15 residues. The ends lost 5 bases at V and 9 bases at J; junction bases unmatched: 6. Germline CDR1 MNHEY, CDR2 SMNVEV (reference sequence). The CDR3 loop is CASSKGTGGLSPLHF. The CDR3 DNA sequence: TGTGCCAGCAGTAAGGGGACAGGGGGTCTTTCACCCCTCCACTTT.

The V call is TRBV4-1, the J call TRBJ2-7, with 9 nucleotides matching TRBD2. CDR3 length: 16 residues. Germline CDR1 MGHRA, CDR2 YSYEKL. V dropped 4 bases and J dropped 4; count of bases not matched to a gene: 11. The CDR3: CASSPTLTSGKYEQYF. DNA for the CDR3: TGCGCCAGCAGCCCGACCCTGACTAGCGGAAAGTACGAGCAGTACTTC.

The chain links TRBV11-2 to TRBJ2-7, with 8 bases identical to TRBD1. The ends lost 4 bases at V and 1 base at J; junction bases unmatched: 9. The CDR3 spans 16 residues. Germline CDR1 SGHAT, CDR2 FQNNGV. In DNA, the CDR3 is TGTGCCAGCAGCTCAGGGGTCCGGGACAGGTCCTACGAGCAGTACTTC. Translated, it gives CASSSGVRDRSYEQYF.

The rearrangement uses TRBV21-1 and TRBJ1-2; TRBD1, as called in the table, went unchecked against the DNA. TRBV21-1 is annotated as a pseudogene. The CDR3 contains 16 residues. The CDR3 spells CASSKVPPRTGGGYTF. The CDR3, as DNA: TGTGCCAGCAGCAAAGTTCCCCCGCGGACAGGGGGGGGCTACACCTTC.

The rearrangement links TRBV7-6 to TRBJ2-1; D ambiguous. The CDR3 spans 13 residues. V gave up 1 base and J gave up 9 bases, with 10 bases separating them. Germline assignment: CDR1 SGHVS and CDR2 FNYEAQ. CDR3 nucleotides: TGTGCCAGCAGCTTAGGAGGTCATGGTGAGCAGTTCTTC. It translates to CASSLGGHGEQFF. Full variable domain (rest looked up from reference TRBV7-6 and TRBJ2-1): GAGVSQSPRYKVTKRGQDVALRCDPISGHVSLYWYRQALGQGPEFLTYFNYEAQQDKSGLPNDRFSAERPEGSISTLTIQRTEQRDSAMYRCASSLGGHGEQFFGPGTRLTVL.

V is TRBV10-1 and J is TRBJ2-3; D is unclear. This CDR3 is 14 amino acids long. With 6 bases removed from V and 0 bases from J, the gap between germline ends came to 10 bases. Germline V gene lookup returns CDR1 WNHNN and CDR2 SYGVQD (reference sequence). The CDR3 sequence: CASRGSTSTDTQYF. As DNA, the CDR3 is TGCGCCAGCAGGGGTTCCACTAGCACAGATACGCAGTATTTT.

The V and J genes are TRBV9 and TRBJ2-7; no clear D. CDR1 and CDR2 from the germline V gene are SGDLS and YYNGEE. The length of the CDR3 is 14 residues. Trimming pared 4 bases from V and 0 bases from J, leaving 11 bases between. CDR3 sequence: CASSPRLYSYEQYF. The CDR3 DNA sequence: TGTGCCAGCAGCCCTCGCCTCTACTCCTACGAGCAGTACTTC.

The V and J genes are TRBV27 and TRBJ2-7; D gene unclear. The germline CDR1 and CDR2 sequences are MNHEY and SMNVEV (reference sequence). V dropped 4 bases and J dropped 0 bases, with 13 bases sitting between them. The length of the CDR3 is 15 residues. CDR3 amino acids: CASSSVGRASYEQYF. The CDR3 DNA reads TGTGCCAGCAGTTCGGTTGGCAGAGCCTCCTACGAGCAGTACTTC.

The J gene is TRBJ1-6, the V gene TRBV4-1; D gene uncertain. The CDR3 spans 17 residues. The V and J ends lost 1 base and 4 bases respectively, with 14 bases between them. Germline V gives CDR1 MGHRA, CDR2 YSYEKL. The DNA for the CDR3 is TGCGCCAGCAGCCAAGTTGATCAGAATTTTTATAATTCACCCCTCCACTTT. Translated, it gives CASSQVDQNFYNSPLHF.

V gene TRBV4-2 combines with J gene TRBJ2-2; 9 nucleotides line up with TRBD2. This CDR3 has 15 residues. Germline V gene sequence: CDR1 LGHNA, CDR2 YNFKEQ. J gave up 6 bases and V 0 bases, and 2 bases lay outside the gene matches. The DNA for the CDR3 is TGTGCCAGCAGCCAAGATGCGGGGGGGCCCGGGGAGCTGTTTTTT. It encodes CASSQDAGGPGELFF.

The chain uses TRBV5-6 and TRBJ1-3; tentatively, D is TRBD1 (5 bases). V was pared by 5 bases and J by 3 bases, with 9 bases between. The CDR3 contains 13 residues. Germline CDR1 and CDR2: SGHDT and YYEEEE. CDR3 nucleotide sequence: TGTGCCAGCAGTGAGGGGTATGGAAACACCATATATTTT. Translated: CASSEGYGNTIYF.

The V call is TRBV7-6, the J call TRBJ2-5; D gene unclear. The CDR3 runs 13 residues. V dropped 5 bases and J dropped 2 bases, with 9 bases sitting between them. Per the germline V gene, CDR1 is SGHVS and CDR2 is FNYEAQ. CDR3 sequence: CASSPAAQETQYF. CDR3 nucleotides: TGTGCCAGCAGCCCTGCTGCTCAAGAGACCCAGTACTTC.

V and J are TRBV19 and TRBJ2-7, with D unresolved. CDR3 length: 17 amino acids. CDR1 LNHDA and CDR2 SQIVND come from the germline V gene (reference sequence). The V and J ends lost 3 bases and 3 bases respectively, with 21 bases between them. The CDR3 reads CASSIHIWTETGYEQYF. The CDR3 DNA reads as TGTGCCAGTAGTATTCATATCTGGACGGAGACTGGCTACGAGCAGTACTTC.

This chain connects TRBV16 to TRBJ1-5; no firm D call. CDR3 length: 16 residues. Germline CDR1 reads KGHSY; CDR2 reads FQNENV. V lost 0 bases, J lost 0 bases, and 9 bases lay in between. Written as DNA, the CDR3 is TGTGCCAGCAGCCAATCGGGGAGAGATAGCAATCAGCCCCAGCATTTT. This sequence encodes CASSQSGRDSNQPQHF. The variable domain in full, completed from reference TRBV16 and TRBJ1-5, reads GEEVAQTPKHLVRGEGQKAKLYCAPIKGHSYVFWYQQVLKNEFKFLISFQNENVFDETGMPKERFSAKCLPNSPCSLEIQATKLEDSAVYFCASSQSGRDSNQPQHFGDGTRLSIL.

The chain couples TRBV6-6 to TRBJ2-3; D not certain. This CDR3 has 14 residues. The V end was cut by 4 bases, the J end by 6 bases, with 14 bases between. The V gene's germline CDR1 is MNHNY and CDR2 SVGAGI (reference sequence). In DNA form, the CDR3 reads TGTGCCAGCAGTTTGGGTCCTGGGCGGGATACGCAGTATTTT. Translated, it gives CASSLGPGRDTQYF.

The J gene is TRBJ2-3, the V gene TRBV5-1; D not resolved. The CDR3 runs 14 residues. V lost 2 bases, J lost 6 bases, and 13 bases lay in between. Germline lookup yields CDR1 SGHRS and CDR2 YFSETQ. CDR3 in amino acids: CASSFGLAADTQYF. The CDR3 region has the DNA TGCGCCAGCAGCTTTGGGTTGGCAGCTGATACGCAGTATTTT.

This clone was seen just once. The chain combines TRBV5-6 with TRBJ1-2; D may be TRBD1 (5 bases). The CDR3 spans 16 residues. The ends were cut back, 1 base at V and 1 base at J, with 14 bases in the middle. Germline-derived CDR1 and CDR2 are SGHDT and YYEEEE. The CDR3 nucleotides are TGTGCCAGCAGCTTGTTCGGGACGGACCTTAACTATGGCTACACCTTC. It encodes CASSLFGTDLNYGYTF. Supplemented by reference TRBV5-6 and TRBJ1-2, the full variable domain reads DAGVTQSPTHLIKTRGQQVTLRCSPKSGHDTVSWYQQALGQGPQFIFQYYEEEERQRGNFPDRFSGHQFPNYSSELNVNALLLGDSALYLCASSLFGTDLNYGYTFGSGTRLTVV.

The chain has TRBV4-1 and TRBJ2-5; TRBD2 might be the D (7 bases). Trimming removed 4 bases at V and 3 bases at J, with 12 bases between. This CDR3 has 14 residues. Germline V gives CDR1 MGHRA, CDR2 YSYEKL. The DNA for the CDR3 is TGCGCCAGCAGCCCAAGAGGGGGGGAAGAGACCCAGTACTTC. The encoded protein is CASSPRGGEETQYF.

V usage is TRBV6-6 and J usage is TRBJ1-5; unclear D gene. The V end lost 0 bases, the J end lost 15 bases, and 15 bases lay between the germline ends. Germline V lookup: CDR1 MNHNY, CDR2 SVGAGI (reference sequence). The CDR3 spans 13 residues. CDR3 sequence reads: CASSYSSAASRHF. The CDR3 bases are TGTGCCAGCAGTTACTCCTCGGCGGCTTCCCGGCATTTT.

The chain combines TRBV7-8 with TRBJ1-5, with 7 bases aligning to TRBD1. The CDR3 is 14 residues long. V shed 5 bases and J 3 bases; nucleotides not matched to a gene: 4. Germline CDR1 SGHVS, CDR2 FQNEAQ. As DNA, the CDR3 is TGTGCCAGCAGCCCCGGGACAGTCAATCAGCCCCAGCATTTT. Translating it yields CASSPGTVNQPQHF.

This chain links TRBV19 with TRBJ2-7; weak D call: TRBD2 (6 bases). Germline V CDR1 and CDR2: LNHDA, SQIVND (reference sequence). CDR3 length: 15 amino acids. V was pared by 7 bases and J by 6 bases, with 22 bases between. The chain's CDR3 is CASTPGTFLPGEQYF. The CDR3 nucleotides are TGTGCCAGTACTCCCGGGACTTTTCTCCCCGGCGAGCAGTACTTC.

V gene TRBV5-5 combines with J gene TRBJ1-2; D is unclear. The CDR3 contains 17 residues. The V end lost 3 bases, the J end lost 0 bases, and 18 bases lay between the germline ends. Germline V CDR1 and CDR2: SGHKS, YYEKEE (reference sequence). CDR3 loop: CASSSFSVSQPNYGYTF. As DNA, the CDR3 is TGTGCCAGCAGCTCATTTTCGGTGTCCCAACCTAACTATGGCTACACCTTC.

V is TRBV9 and J is TRBJ2-3, with 10 nucleotides matching TRBD2. This CDR3 is built from 18 residues. Looked up from germline, CDR1 is SGDLS and CDR2 is YYNGEE. J gave up 2 bases and V 0 bases, and 9 bases lay outside the gene matches. This CDR3 reads CASSVGDSGGPYTDTQYF. The CDR3 bases are TGTGCCAGCAGCGTAGGTGATAGCGGGGGGCCTTACACAGATACGCAGTATTTT.

V and J are TRBV4-3 and TRBJ1-2; D remains unclear. Germline CDR1 is LGHNA and CDR2 is YSLEER. The CDR3 sequence is 16 residues long. Trimming took 0 bases from V and 2 from J, leaving 13 bases between them. CDR3 in amino acids: CASSQDDFQGNYGYTF. CDR3 DNA: TGCGCCAGCAGCCAAGACGATTTTCAAGGGAACTATGGCTACACCTTC.

The chain recombines TRBV6-5 with TRBJ1-2, with D unresolved. Trimming left V 8 bases short and J 8 bases short, with 15 bases between. Germline loops: CDR1 MNHEY, CDR2 SVGAGI. The CDR3 is 12 amino acids. The CDR3 sequence: CASRISGGGYTF. The CDR3 bases are TGTGCCAGCCGAATATCCGGAGGAGGCTACACCTTC.